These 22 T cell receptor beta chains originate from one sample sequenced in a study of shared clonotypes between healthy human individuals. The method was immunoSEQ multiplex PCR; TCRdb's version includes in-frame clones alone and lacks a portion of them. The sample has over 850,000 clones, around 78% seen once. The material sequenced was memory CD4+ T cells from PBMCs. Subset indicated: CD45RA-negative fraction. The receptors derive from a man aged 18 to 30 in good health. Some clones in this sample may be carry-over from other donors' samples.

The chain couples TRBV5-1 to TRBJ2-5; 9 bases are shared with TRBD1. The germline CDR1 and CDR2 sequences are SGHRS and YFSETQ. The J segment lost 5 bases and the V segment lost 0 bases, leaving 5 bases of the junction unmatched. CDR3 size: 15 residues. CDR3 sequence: CASSLETGGAETQYF. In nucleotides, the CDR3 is TGCGCCAGCAGCTTGGAGACAGGGGGAGCGGAGACCCAGTACTTC. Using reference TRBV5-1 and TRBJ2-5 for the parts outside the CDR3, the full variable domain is KAGVTQTPRYLIKTRGQQVTLSCSPISGHRSVSWYQQTPGQGLQFLFEYFSETQRNKGNFPGRFSGRQFSNSRSEMNVSTLELGDSALYLCASSLETGGAETQYFGPGTRLLVL.

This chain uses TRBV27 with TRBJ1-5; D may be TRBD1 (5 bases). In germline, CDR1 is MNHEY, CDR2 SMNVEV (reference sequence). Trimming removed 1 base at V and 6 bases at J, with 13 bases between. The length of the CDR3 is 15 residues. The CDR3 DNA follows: TGTGCCAGCAGTTTATTAGGACACCGCAGTCAGCCCCAGCATTTT. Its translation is CASSLLGHRSQPQHF.

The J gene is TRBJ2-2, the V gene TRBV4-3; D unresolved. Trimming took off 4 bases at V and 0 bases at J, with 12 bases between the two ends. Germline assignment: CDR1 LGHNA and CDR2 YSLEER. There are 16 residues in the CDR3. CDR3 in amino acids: CASSPRRLTNTGELFF. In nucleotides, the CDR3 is TGCGCCAGCAGCCCCCGTCGACTGACGAACACCGGGGAGCTGTTTTTT.

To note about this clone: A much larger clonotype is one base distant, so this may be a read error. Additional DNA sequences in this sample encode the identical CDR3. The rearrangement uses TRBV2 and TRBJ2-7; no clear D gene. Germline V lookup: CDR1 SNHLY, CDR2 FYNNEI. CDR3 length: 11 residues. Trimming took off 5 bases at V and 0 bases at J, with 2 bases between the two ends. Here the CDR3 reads CASSSSYEQYF. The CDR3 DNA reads TGTGCCAGCAGTTCCTCCTACGAGCAGTACTTC.

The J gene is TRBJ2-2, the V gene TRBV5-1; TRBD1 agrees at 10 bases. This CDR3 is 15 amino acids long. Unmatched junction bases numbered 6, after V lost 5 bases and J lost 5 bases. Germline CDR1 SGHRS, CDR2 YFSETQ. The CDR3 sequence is CASSRGTGVTGELFF. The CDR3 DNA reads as TGCGCCAGCAGTCGAGGGACAGGGGTTACCGGGGAGCTGTTTTTT.

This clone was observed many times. The CDR3 here is CASILGRGENTGELFF. In DNA form, the CDR3 reads TGTGCCAGCATCCTGGGCAGGGGGGAAAACACCGGGGAGCTGTTTTTT. The chain is built from TRBV7-9 and TRBJ2-2; weak D call: TRBD1 (7 bases). The CDR3 covers 16 residues. Trimming removed 7 bases from V and 2 bases from J, with 17 bases in between. CDR1 SEHNR and CDR2 FQNEAQ come from the germline V gene (reference sequence).

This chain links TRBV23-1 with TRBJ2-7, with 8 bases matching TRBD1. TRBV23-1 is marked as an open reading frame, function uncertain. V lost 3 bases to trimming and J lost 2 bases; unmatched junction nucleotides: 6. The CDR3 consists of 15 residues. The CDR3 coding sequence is TGCGCCAGCAGTCACCCGGACAGGGCCCCCTACGAGCAGTACTTC. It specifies CASSHPDRAPYEQYF.

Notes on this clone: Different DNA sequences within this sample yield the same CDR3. The CDR3 here is CASSWDRGTYEQYF. In nucleotides, the CDR3 is TGTGCCAGCAGCTGGGACAGGGGGACCTACGAGCAGTACTTC. The chain joins TRBV6-5 to TRBJ2-7; 11 bases line up with TRBD1. The length of the CDR3 is 14 residues. V was pared by 6 bases and J by 2 bases, with 3 bases of the junction left unmatched. Per germline, CDR1 MNHEY and CDR2 SVGAGI.

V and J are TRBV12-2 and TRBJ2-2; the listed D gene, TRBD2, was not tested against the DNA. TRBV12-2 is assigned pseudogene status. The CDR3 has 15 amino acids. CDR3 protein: CAKVWGLAGAGELFF. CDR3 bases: TGTGCAAAGGTCTGGGGACTAGCGGGAGCCGGGGAGCTGTTTTTT.

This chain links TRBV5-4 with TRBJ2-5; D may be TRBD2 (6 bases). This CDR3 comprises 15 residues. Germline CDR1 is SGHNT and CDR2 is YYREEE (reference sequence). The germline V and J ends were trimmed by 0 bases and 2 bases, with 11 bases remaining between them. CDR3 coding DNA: TGTGCCAGCAGCTTGGATCTAGCGATTCAAGAGACCCAGTACTTC. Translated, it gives CASSLDLAIQETQYF.

The CDR3 is CASTWGASSYNEQFF. The CDR3, as DNA: TGCGCCAGCACCTGGGGCGCAAGCTCCTACAATGAGCAGTTCTTC. J is TRBJ2-1 and V is TRBV5-1; possible D gene TRBD1, 5 bases. The V end lost 6 bases, the J end lost 0 bases, and 13 bases lay between the germline ends. The CDR3 spans 15 residues. Germline V gene lookup returns CDR1 SGHRS and CDR2 YFSETQ.

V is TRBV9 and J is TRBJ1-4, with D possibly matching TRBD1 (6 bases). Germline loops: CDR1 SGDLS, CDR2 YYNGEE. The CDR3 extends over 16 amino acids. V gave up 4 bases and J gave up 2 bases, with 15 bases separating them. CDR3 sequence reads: CASSSRVGATNEKLFF. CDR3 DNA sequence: TGTGCCAGCAGCTCGAGGGTGGGGGCGACTAATGAAAAACTGTTTTTT. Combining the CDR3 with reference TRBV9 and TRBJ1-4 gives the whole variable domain DSGVTQTPKHLITATGQRVTLRCSPRSGDLSVYWYQQSLDQGLQFLIQYYNGEERAKGNILERFSAQQFPDLHSELNLSSLELGDSALYFCASSSRVGATNEKLFFGSGTQLSVL.

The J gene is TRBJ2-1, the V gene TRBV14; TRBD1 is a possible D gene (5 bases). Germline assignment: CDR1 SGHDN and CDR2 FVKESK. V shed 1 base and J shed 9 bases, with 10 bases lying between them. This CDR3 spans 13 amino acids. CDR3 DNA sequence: TGTGCCAGCAGCCAAGGGACAACGACTGAGCAGTTCTTC. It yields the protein CASSQGTTTEQFF.

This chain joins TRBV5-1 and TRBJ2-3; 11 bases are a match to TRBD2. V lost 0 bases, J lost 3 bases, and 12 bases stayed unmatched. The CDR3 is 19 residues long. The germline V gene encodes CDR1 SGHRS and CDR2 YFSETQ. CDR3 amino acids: CASSLGTSGSFEATDTQYF. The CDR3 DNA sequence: TGCGCCAGCAGCTTGGGAACTAGCGGGAGTTTCGAGGCGACAGATACGCAGTATTTT. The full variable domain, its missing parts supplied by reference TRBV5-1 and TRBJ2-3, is KAGVTQTPRYLIKTRGQQVTLSCSPISGHRSVSWYQQTPGQGLQFLFEYFSETQRNKGNFPGRFSGRQFSNSRSEMNVSTLELGDSALYLCASSLGTSGSFEATDTQYFGPGTRLTVL.

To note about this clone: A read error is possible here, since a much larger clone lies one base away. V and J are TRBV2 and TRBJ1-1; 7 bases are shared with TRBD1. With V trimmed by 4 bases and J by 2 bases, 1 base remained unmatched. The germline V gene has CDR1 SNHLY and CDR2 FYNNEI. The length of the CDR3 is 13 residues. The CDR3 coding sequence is TGTGCCAGCAGTGGGGACAGCAACACTGAAGCTTTCTTT. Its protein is CASSGDSNTEAFF.

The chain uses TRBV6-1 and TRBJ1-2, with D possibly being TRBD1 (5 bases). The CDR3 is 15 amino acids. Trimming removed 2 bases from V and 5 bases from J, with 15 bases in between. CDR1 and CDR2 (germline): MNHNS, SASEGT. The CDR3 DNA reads TGTGCCAGCAGTGAAAGTAGGCAGGGTTGGTATGGCTACACCTTC. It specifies CASSESRQGWYGYTF.

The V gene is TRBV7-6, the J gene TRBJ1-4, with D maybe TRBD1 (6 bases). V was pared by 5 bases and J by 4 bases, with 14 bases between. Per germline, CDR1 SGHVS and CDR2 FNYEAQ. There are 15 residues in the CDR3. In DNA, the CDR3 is TGTGCCAGCAGCGCGTCAGGGGCCCATAATGAAAAACTGTTTTTT. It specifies CASSASGAHNEKLFF.

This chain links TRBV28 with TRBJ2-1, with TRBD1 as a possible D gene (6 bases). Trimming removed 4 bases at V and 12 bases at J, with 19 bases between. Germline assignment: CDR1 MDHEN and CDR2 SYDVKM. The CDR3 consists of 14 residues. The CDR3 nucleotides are TGTGCCAGCAGTTCAGGGGCCCATAGCCGGGCGCAGTTCTTC. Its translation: CASSSGAHSRAQFF.

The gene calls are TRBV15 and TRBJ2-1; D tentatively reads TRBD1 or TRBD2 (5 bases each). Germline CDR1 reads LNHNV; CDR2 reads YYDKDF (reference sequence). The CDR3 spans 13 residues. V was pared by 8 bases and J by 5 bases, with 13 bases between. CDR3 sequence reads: CATSPGAHNEQFF. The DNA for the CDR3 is TGTGCCACCTCCCCCGGGGCCCACAATGAGCAGTTCTTC.

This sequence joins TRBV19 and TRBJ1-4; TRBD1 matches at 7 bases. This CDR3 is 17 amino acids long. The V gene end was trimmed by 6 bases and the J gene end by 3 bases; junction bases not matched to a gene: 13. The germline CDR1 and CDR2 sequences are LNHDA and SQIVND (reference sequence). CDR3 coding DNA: TGTGCCAGTAGCGGACAGGCGACCGCTTCCCCTAATGAAAAACTGTTTTTT. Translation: CASSGQATASPNEKLFF.

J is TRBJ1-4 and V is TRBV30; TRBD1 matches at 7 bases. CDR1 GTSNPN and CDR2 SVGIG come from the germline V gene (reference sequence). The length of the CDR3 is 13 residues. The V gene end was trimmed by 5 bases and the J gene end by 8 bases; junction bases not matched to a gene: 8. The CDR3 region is CAWGRQGGEKLFF. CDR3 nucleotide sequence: TGTGCCTGGGGGAGACAGGGAGGCGAAAAACTGTTTTTT.

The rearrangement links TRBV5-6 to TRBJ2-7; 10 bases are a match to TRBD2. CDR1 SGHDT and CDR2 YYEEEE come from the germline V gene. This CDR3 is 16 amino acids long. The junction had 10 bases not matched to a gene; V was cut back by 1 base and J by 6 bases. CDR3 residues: CASSLLGLAVRGEQYF. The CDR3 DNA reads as TGTGCCAGCAGCTTGTTAGGACTAGCGGTAAGGGGCGAGCAGTACTTC.